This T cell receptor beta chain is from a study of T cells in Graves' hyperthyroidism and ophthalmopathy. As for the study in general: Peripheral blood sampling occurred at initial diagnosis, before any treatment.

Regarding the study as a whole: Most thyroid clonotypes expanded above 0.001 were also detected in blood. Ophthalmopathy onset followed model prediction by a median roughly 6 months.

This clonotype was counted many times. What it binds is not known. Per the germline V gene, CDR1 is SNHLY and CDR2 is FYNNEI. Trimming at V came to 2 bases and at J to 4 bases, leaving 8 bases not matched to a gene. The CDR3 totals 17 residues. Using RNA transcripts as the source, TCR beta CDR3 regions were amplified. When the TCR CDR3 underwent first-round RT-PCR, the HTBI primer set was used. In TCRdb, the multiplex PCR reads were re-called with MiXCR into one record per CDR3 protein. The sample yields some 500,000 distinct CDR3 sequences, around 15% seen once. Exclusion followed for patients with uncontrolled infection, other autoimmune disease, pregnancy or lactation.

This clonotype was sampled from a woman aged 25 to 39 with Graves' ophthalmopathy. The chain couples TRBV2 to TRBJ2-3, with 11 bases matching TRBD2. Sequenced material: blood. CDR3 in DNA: TGTGCCAGCAGTGAAAAACTAGCGGGAGTGGATCCAGATACGCAGTATTTT. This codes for CASSEKLAGVDPDTQYF.